A selection of T cell receptor beta chains follows, all from one sample in a study of T cell responses to AZD1222 COVID-19 vaccine. The table came from immunoSEQ multiplex PCR; TCRdb's copy has only in-frame clones and leaves some out. The sample has roughly 180,000 clones, approximately 90% seen once. The sample here was peripheral blood, taken 28 days after the second AZD1222 dose. The receptors here all came from an adult who received the AZD1222 COVID-19 vaccine. Both conserved end residues are part of each CDR3. A D gene is named only where the DNA matches it firmly. Part of the rows lack a size; the others show once, few, many or a class for expanded clones.

clone_size j_call d_call v_call cdr3_aa cdr3_nt
medium-sized TRBJ1-5 - TRBV19 CASSDGPGRLNQPQHF TGTGCCAGTAGTGACGGGCCAGGTCGGCTCAATCAGCCCCAGCATTTT
- TRBJ2-3 TRBD2 TRBV7-9 CASSLTGTSGSTDTQYF TGTGCCAGCAGCTTAACCGGGACTAGCGGGAGCACAGATACGCAGTATTTT
- TRBJ1-1 - TRBV18 CASSPQGNTEAFF TGTGCCAGCTCACCACAGGGGAACACTGAAGCTTTCTTT
- TRBJ2-1 - TRBV11-2 CASSLVRGRGNEQFF TGTGCCAGCAGCTTAGTCCGGGGCCGGGGCAATGAGCAGTTCTTC
- TRBJ1-1 - TRBV2 CASTAIRSSEAFF TGTGCCAGCACAGCAATACGGTCCTCTGAAGCTTTCTTT
- TRBJ2-5 - TRBV9 CASSVGSIVETQYF TGTGCCAGCAGCGTTGGTAGCATCGTGGAGACCCAGTACTTC
- TRBJ2-2 TRBD2 TRBV4-1 CASSHWTSPGELFF TGCGCCAGCAGCCACTGGACTAGTCCCGGGGAGCTGTTTTTT
- TRBJ1-5 - TRBV18 CASSPPIGTSNQPQHF TGTGCCAGCTCACCACCTATCGGGACGAGCAATCAGCCCCAGCATTTT
- TRBJ1-1 - TRBV7-9 CASSPGRGLNTEAFF TGTGCCAGCAGCCCGGGCCGGGGACTGAACACTGAAGCTTTCTTT
few TRBJ2-3 TRBD2 TRBV7-2 CASSSGLGLNTDTQYF TGTGCCAGCAGCTCTGGCTTGGGACTAAACACAGATACGCAGTATTTT